This T cell receptor (beta chain) stems from a study of long-term antiretroviral therapy in people with HIV. Whole-study context: Sampling started about a decade before the 2015 immediate-ART recommendation.

This clone was found a few times. Its antigen is currently unknown. Every participant with HIV received treatment in the United States. The CDR3 covers 14 residues. Germline loops: CDR1 SGHNT, CDR2 YYREEE (reference sequence). The ends lost 4 bases at V and 4 bases at J; junction bases unmatched: 7. Study-wide results and caveats: Repertoires in HIV (unlike those of controls) had narrower CDR3 length ranges.

At survey level, the immunoSEQ assay was run in its v3.0 version. A per-sample goal of roughly 40,000-55,000 T-cell genomes was targeted by sequencing. TCRdb's table, derived via immunoSEQ multiplex PCR, lists solely in-frame clones and lacks some. The profile covers 33,000 or so clones, with 95% to 98% appearing a single time and approximately 2% taken by the ten largest. The clonotype was recovered from a man aged 30-40 years with HIV. This chain joins TRBV5-4 and TRBJ2-5; 7 positions match TRBD1. The starting material was unsorted PBMCs, obtained 7.6 years after starting antiretroviral therapy. This CDR3 is CASSVTGEGETQYF. CDR3 bases: TGTGCCAGCAGCGTCACAGGGGAAGGAGAGACCCAGTACTTC.